Each of the 9 T cell receptor beta chains below was sequenced from the same sample in a study of T cell responses to AZD1222 COVID-19 vaccine. This table comes from immunoSEQ multiplex PCR, and its TCRdb copy is limited to in-frame clones, with some not included. The sample lists 75,000 to 100,000 clones, 90% occurring once. The input for sequencing was peripheral blood, taken on day 0 of AZD1222 vaccination. These receptors all stem from an adult in good health.

This rearrangement joins TRBV6-5 to TRBJ1-1; D might be TRBD1 (5 bases). Germline CDR1 MNHEY, CDR2 SVGAGI. The CDR3 has 15 residues. V was trimmed by 2 bases and J by 0 bases, leaving 10 bases between them. The CDR3 is CASSYPGRMNTEAFF. CDR3 nucleotides: TGTGCCAGCAGTTACCCGGGACGGATGAACACTGAAGCTTTCTTT.

V and J are TRBV12-3 or TRBV12-4 and TRBJ1-1, with D unclear. The CDR3 has 12 residues. Trimming cost V 3 bases and J 1 base, with 3 bases left between them. Here the CDR3 DNA reads TGTGCCAGCAGTTTGGCGAACACTGAAGCTTTCTTT. Its translation: CASSLANTEAFF.

The V and J genes are TRBV7-9 and TRBJ2-3; 16 nucleotides line up with TRBD2. CDR3 size: 18 residues. The junction had 9 bases not matched to a gene; V was cut back by 7 bases and J by 2 bases. The germline gives CDR1 SEHNR, CDR2 FQNEAQ (reference sequence). The CDR3 reads CASINSGLAGGSTDTQYF. As DNA, the CDR3 is TGTGCCAGCATCAACTCGGGACTAGCGGGGGGGTCCACAGATACGCAGTATTTT.

This clone was observed a single time. The genes are TRBV7-2 and TRBJ1-1; unclear D gene. The V and J ends lost 1 base and 8 bases respectively, with 8 bases between them. Per the germline V gene, CDR1 is SGHTA and CDR2 is FQGNSA. The CDR3 is 12 residues long. The chain's CDR3 is CASSLDLPEAFF. CDR3 coding DNA: TGTGCCAGCAGCTTAGATTTACCAGAAGCTTTCTTT.

The chain uses TRBV28 and TRBJ2-7, with TRBD1 matching over 8 bases. V was clipped by 6 bases and J by 2 bases; unmatched bases: 6. Germline CDR1 and CDR2: MDHEN and SYDVKM. The CDR3 extends over 14 amino acids. Here the CDR3 reads CASSSGQATYEQYF. CDR3 sequence (DNA): TGTGCCAGCAGCTCGGGACAGGCTACCTACGAGCAGTACTTC.

The gene calls are TRBV3-1 (or the pseudogene TRBV3-2) and TRBJ2-1; D possibly corresponds to TRBD2 (6 bases). The CDR3 spans 16 residues. Germline CDR1 and CDR2: LGHDT and YNNKEL (reference sequence). Trimming cost V 3 bases and J 2 bases, with 14 bases left between them. DNA for the CDR3: TGTGCCAGCAGCCATTTGTCGGGAGCCCCCTACAATGAGCAGTTCTTC. Translation gives CASSHLSGAPYNEQFF.

The genes are TRBV12-5 and TRBJ1-1; D remains unclear. The CDR3 has 12 residues. In germline, CDR1 is LGHNT, CDR2 FRNRAP. Trimming took 1 base from V and 8 from J, leaving 8 bases between them. CDR3 DNA sequence: TGTGCTAGTGGTTTGGCCGCGTCCGAAGCTTTCTTT. Amino acid sequence: CASGLAASEAFF.

This chain links TRBV6-4 with TRBJ2-1; D may correspond to TRBD1 or TRBD2 (5 bases each). CDR1 is MRHNA, CDR2 SNTAGT, per germline. Trimming stripped 0 bases from V and 5 bases from J, with 8 bases between. The CDR3 runs to 14 residues. The CDR3 reads CASSDSPGHNEQFF. CDR3 in DNA: TGTGCCAGCAGTGACTCTCCGGGACACAATGAGCAGTTCTTC.

The chain has TRBV27 and TRBJ1-5, with 7 positions matching TRBD1. Germline assignment: CDR1 MNHEY and CDR2 SMNVEV (reference sequence). The CDR3 length is 14 residues. V dropped 8 bases and J dropped 1; count of bases not matched to a gene: 5. CDR3 in DNA: TGTGCCAGCTGGACAGGCGCCAGCAATCAGCCCCAGCATTTT. This sequence encodes CASWTGASNQPQHF.